This record concerns one T cell receptor beta chain sequence. Its antigen remains unknown. The sample belongs to a study of type 1 and type 2 diabetes patients. Study findings and constraints: Type 2 diabetes and control V and J usage correlated highly, about 0.97. Some expanded clones seen only in T1D might occur in additional T2D or control samples.

The CDR3 spans 14 residues. Germline values: CDR1 LNHDA, CDR2 SQIVND (reference sequence). Trimming took off 9 bases at V and 4 bases at J, with 18 bases between the two ends. Amplification started from genomic DNA. A primer set of 30 forward and 13 reverse primers amplified the CDR3. One entry per CDR3 protein results from TCRdb running MiXCR on the multiplex PCR reads. The sample lists 280,000 or so distinct CDR3 sequences, approximately 50% seen once, with roughly 15% in the top ten. All diabetic donors were classified as either type 1 or type 2 diabetes. Roughly 9.5 milliliters of peripheral blood were collected from each participant.

Sequenced material: peripheral blood mononuclear cells (PBMCs). This clonotype was sampled from a young man with type 2 diabetes. This chain links TRBV19 with TRBJ2-5, with D perhaps matching TRBD1 (6 bases). The CDR3 DNA reads as TGTGCCAGCTCACCACCGGGACATCGAGAGACCCAGTACTTC. This encodes CASSPPGHRETQYF.